The clone carrying this T cell receptor (beta chain) was detected a few times. Its cognate antigen is unknown. TCR alpha and TCR beta cDNA libraries carrying sample barcodes and UMIs were produced by 5'RACE using constant-segment primers. One entry per CDR3 protein, called by TCRdb with MiXCR from the 5' RACE reads. The sample holds around 80,000 distinct CDR3 sequences, roughly 13% seen once. The sample comes from a study of T-cell memory formation after mild COVID-19. Overall study context: TCR clustering was largely donor specific.

Study results and caveats: The main location of contracting CD4+ clones was CM and EM, and that of contracting CD8+ clones was EMRA. While clones contracting from day 15 to 85 were balanced between CD4 and CD8, later expanders leaned CD4+.

This CDR3 spans 15 amino acids. Germline V CDR1 and CDR2: SGHTA, FQGNSA. V dropped 5 bases and J dropped 6; count of bases not matched to a gene: 8. This receptor was identified in a man between 18 and 29 years old who had mild COVID-19 (a few samples of this study predate the infection). Cell type and time point are not known. Sequenced sample: PBMCs or a T cell subset sorted from them (not recorded which). The chain combines TRBV7-2 with TRBJ2-2; 8 positions agree with TRBD1. The CDR3 sequence is CASSPRWTGSGELFF. The CDR3, as DNA: TGTGCCAGCAGCCCGAGGTGGACAGGGTCCGGGGAGCTGTTTTTT.